One and the same sample provided the 18 T cell receptor beta chains below, sequenced in a study of blood T cell repertoires in COVID-19. Generated by immunoSEQ multiplex PCR, the TCRdb table keeps only in-frame clones and is missing some. Of fewer than 350,000 clones listed, about 83% are singletons. Sequencing was carried out using PBMCs or T cells enriched from blood (not recorded which). Receptor source: a woman in her thirties or forties who had recovered from COVID-19.

This clone appeared once. In DNA form, the CDR3 reads TGTGCCAGCAGCACGACTGTCGAAAACATTCAGTACTTC. This sequence encodes CASSTTVENIQYF. The V and J genes are TRBV12-3 or TRBV12-4 and TRBJ2-4; D is uncertain. This CDR3 contains 13 residues. The germline V and J ends were trimmed by 6 bases and 5 bases, with 11 bases remaining between them.

A single count supports this clone. The V call is TRBV7-8, the J call TRBJ1-4; TRBD1 agrees at 7 bases. J lost 6 bases, V lost 0 bases, and 4 bases had no gene match. The CDR3 contains 15 residues. In germline, CDR1 is SGHVS, CDR2 FQNEAQ. As DNA, the CDR3 is TGTGCCAGCAGCTTAGCGGGACAGCCCTATGAAAAACTGTTTTTT. Protein product: CASSLAGQPYEKLFF.

The V and J genes are TRBV12-3 or TRBV12-4 and TRBJ1-2, with no clear D. The CDR3 is made up of 13 amino acids. V lost 7 bases to trimming and J lost 8 bases, with 17 bases between them. The CDR3 reads CASTPGWGDGYTF. The CDR3, as DNA: TGTGCCAGCACCCCCGGGTGGGGAGACGGCTACACCTTC.

The chain uses TRBV5-4 and TRBJ2-2; weak D call: TRBD1 (6 bases). Trimming cost V 4 bases and J 3 bases, with 19 bases left between them. Germline CDR1 is SGHNT and CDR2 is YYREEE (reference sequence). The CDR3 runs to 17 residues. The CDR3 reads CASSLGRVGADTGELFF. CDR3 sequence (DNA): TGTGCCAGCAGCCTGGGGCGGGTGGGGGCGGACACCGGGGAGCTGTTTTTT.

V usage is TRBV27 and J usage is TRBJ2-1, with TRBD1 identical over 7 bases. This CDR3 has 14 amino acids. V was clipped by 8 bases and J by 5 bases; unmatched bases: 9. Germline assignment: CDR1 MNHEY and CDR2 SMNVEV (reference sequence). This CDR3 reads CASGKDRLDNEQFF. The CDR3 bases are TGTGCCAGCGGAAAGGACAGGCTGGACAATGAGCAGTTCTTC.

The chain carries TRBV4-3 and TRBJ1-2, with 10 bases aligning to TRBD1. J gave up 4 bases and V 4 bases, and 6 bases lay outside the gene matches. The length of the CDR3 is 15 residues. The germline V gene has CDR1 LGHNA and CDR2 YSLEER. CDR3 in DNA: TGCGCCAGCAGCCCCAAGGGACAGGGGTTCTATGGCTACACCTTC. It is translated as CASSPKGQGFYGYTF.

The rearrangement joins TRBV7-3 to TRBJ2-3; 12 bases line up with TRBD2. The V gene's germline CDR1 is SGHTA and CDR2 FQGTGA. V trimming: 5 bases; J trimming: 4 bases; junction bases outside the gene matches: 7. This CDR3 comprises 16 residues. The CDR3 bases are TGTGCCAGCAGCCCACATCTAGCGGGAGGGGCAGATACGCAGTATTTT. Translated: CASSPHLAGGADTQYF. The full variable domain, completed using reference TRBV7-3 and TRBJ2-3, is GAGVSQTPSNKVTEKGKYVELRCDPISGHTALYWYRQSLGQGPEFLIYFQGTGAADDSGLPNDRFFAVRPEGSVSTLKIQRTERGDSAVYLCASSPHLAGGADTQYFGPGTRLTVL.

The V and J genes are TRBV19 and TRBJ2-2; TRBD1 aligns across 7 bases. This CDR3 comprises 14 residues. Trimming took 8 bases from V and 3 from J; bases not matched to a gene: 6. In germline, CDR1 is LNHDA, CDR2 SQIVND (reference sequence). The CDR3 sequence: CASETGRYTGELFF. The CDR3 nucleotides read TGTGCCAGTGAGACAGGGCGGTACACCGGGGAGCTGTTTTTT.

The chain is built from TRBV28 and TRBJ2-7, with no clear D. Trimming stripped 6 bases from V and 4 bases from J, with 13 bases between. The germline V gene has CDR1 MDHEN and CDR2 SYDVKM. This CDR3 contains 13 residues. In DNA, the CDR3 is TGTGCCAGCAGGAGGATGAGGTTGTACGAGCAGTACTTC. Translating it yields CASRRMRLYEQYF. The variable domain in full, with the rest retrieved from reference TRBV28 and TRBJ2-7, is DVKVTQSSRYLVKRTGEKVFLECVQDMDHENMFWYRQDPGLGLRLIYFSYDVKMKEKGDIPEGYSVSREKKERFSLILESASTNQTSMYLCASRRMRLYEQYFGPGTRLTVT.

The rearrangement links TRBV6-1 to TRBJ2-5; D is ambiguous. Germline V gene lookup returns CDR1 MNHNS and CDR2 SASEGT. CDR3 length equals 14 residues. Between the trimmed V and J ends, which lost 0 bases and 3 bases, there was a span of 8 bases. CDR3 DNA: TGTGCCAGCAGTGAAGCTGGCTTGAAAGAGACCCAGTACTTC. It encodes CASSEAGLKETQYF.

The chain links TRBV13 to TRBJ1-2, with 7 bases matching TRBD1. There are 11 residues in the CDR3. Unmatched junction bases numbered 7, after V lost 5 bases and J lost 13 bases. Germline-derived CDR1 and CDR2 are PRHDT and FYEKMQ (reference sequence). The CDR3 sequence: CASSGDRVPTF. The DNA of the CDR3 is TGTGCCAGCAGCGGAGACAGGGTTCCCACCTTC.

The chain combines TRBV7-2 with TRBJ2-3; TRBD2 matches at 7 bases. The J segment lost 2 bases and the V segment lost 4 bases, leaving 3 bases of the junction unmatched. The germline V gene encodes CDR1 SGHTA and CDR2 FQGNSA. The CDR3 totals 14 residues. The CDR3 loop reads CASSSGTITDTQYF. CDR3 sequence (DNA): TGTGCCAGCAGCTCCGGGACTATCACAGATACGCAGTATTTT.

The chain is built from TRBV7-8 and TRBJ2-3; 7 nucleotides align to TRBD1. With 4 bases clipped from V and 4 bases from J, the junction kept 8 bases outside the gene matches. The CDR3 has 15 amino acids. Per the germline V gene, CDR1 is SGHVS and CDR2 is FQNEAQ. The CDR3 DNA reads as TGTGCCAGCAGCTCCCTACAGGGGTTCCCAGATACGCAGTATTTT. Its protein product is CASSSLQGFPDTQYF.

This chain connects TRBV15 to TRBJ1-1, with 9 positions matching TRBD1. The CDR3 is 13 residues long. CDR1 and CDR2 from the germline V gene are LNHNV and YYDKDF (reference sequence). Germline trimming cut 5 bases from V and 9 bases from J; bases unmatched to any gene: 7. The CDR3 region is CATSSQGARQAFF. The CDR3, as DNA: TGTGCCACCAGCTCACAGGGGGCCAGACAAGCTTTCTTT.

The genes are TRBV6-2 or TRBV6-3 and TRBJ2-1; the D gene is possibly TRBD2 (6 bases). Germline V gene lookup returns CDR1 MNHEY and CDR2 SVGEGT. Trimming stripped 4 bases from V and 6 bases from J, with 22 bases between. The CDR3 is 17 residues long. CDR3 sequence reads: CASSSPEGLPEANEQFF. The CDR3 nucleotides read TGTGCCAGCAGTTCCCCTGAGGGACTCCCTGAGGCCAATGAGCAGTTCTTC.

V is TRBV7-9 and J is TRBJ1-4; D is perhaps TRBD1 (6 bases). With 7 bases removed from V and 4 bases from J, the gap between germline ends came to 10 bases. Per germline, CDR1 SEHNR and CDR2 FQNEAQ (reference sequence). The CDR3 runs 13 residues. The CDR3 DNA is TGTGCCAGCACCGCAGGGGATAATGAAAAACTGTTTTTT. Encoded protein: CASTAGDNEKLFF. The complete variable domain, with remaining parts taken from reference TRBV7-9 and TRBJ1-4, reads DTGVSQNPRHKITKRGQNVTFRCDPISEHNRLYWYRQTLGQGPEFLTYFQNEAQLEKSRLLSDRFSAERPKGSFSTLEIQRTEQGDSAMYLCASTAGDNEKLFFGSGTQLSVL.

V is TRBV9 and J is TRBJ2-3, with 10 positions matching TRBD2. With V trimmed by 3 bases and J by 7 bases, 17 bases remained unmatched. CDR1 is SGDLS, CDR2 YYNGEE, per germline. This CDR3 has 18 residues. The DNA of the CDR3 is TGTGCCAGCAGCGCCTTCCCCAGGAGCGGGAGGGCCTTGAATACGCAGTATTTT. Encoded protein: CASSAFPRSGRALNTQYF.

V usage is TRBV24-1 and J usage is TRBJ2-7; D might be TRBD2 (5 bases). Trimming took off 8 bases at V and 7 bases at J, with 8 bases between the two ends. CDR1 is KGHDR, CDR2 SFDVKD, per germline. The CDR3 length is 10 residues. The CDR3 region is CATTEREQYF. The CDR3 coding sequence is TGTGCCACCACCGAGCGGGAGCAGTACTTC.